These T cell receptor beta chains were read from a single sample in a study of CD8 T cells in Susac syndrome. TCRdb re-derived calls from the immunoSEQ multiplex PCR reads in MiXCR, one entry per CDR3 protein. There are 150,000 to 200,000 distinct CDR3 sequences in the sample; around 92% occur only once, and around 0.087% lies in the top ten. Input material: CD4+ T cells from PBMCs. The receptors derive from a human donor in good health. CDR3s include the opening cysteine and the closing phenylalanine or tryptophan. Fields, in order: V gene, D gene, clone size, J gene, CDR3 DNA, CDR3 protein. D genes are given only for firm matches. Where a row states a size, it is once, few, many or the class of an expanded clone; other rows omit it.

v_gene: TRBV10-3
d_gene: TRBD1
abundance: NA
j_gene: TRBJ2-1
CDR3nt: TGTGCCATCAGTGGACAGGGAAGTAGCAATGAGCAGTTCTTC
CDR3aa: CAISGQGSSNEQFF

v_gene: TRBV2
d_gene: NA
abundance: NA
j_gene: TRBJ1-4
CDR3nt: TGTGCCAGCAGTGGCGGGACCAACAATGAAAAACTGTTTTTT
CDR3aa: CASSGGTNNEKLFF

v_gene: TRBV7-2
d_gene: NA
abundance: NA
j_gene: TRBJ1-4
CDR3nt: TGTGCCAGCAGCTTGGGGGGCGGTTATGAAAAACTGTTTTTT
CDR3aa: CASSLGGGYEKLFF

v_gene: TRBV25-1
d_gene: NA
abundance: NA
j_gene: TRBJ1-2
CDR3nt: TGTGCCAGCAGTGTCTTACCAGGGGGCTACACCTTC
CDR3aa: CASSVLPGGYTF

v_gene: TRBV28
d_gene: TRBD1
abundance: NA
j_gene: TRBJ1-2
CDR3nt: TGTGCCAGCAGTCCCGGGACAGGCTACTATGGCTACACCTTC
CDR3aa: CASSPGTGYYGYTF

v_gene: TRBV19
d_gene: NA
abundance: NA
j_gene: TRBJ2-2
CDR3nt: TGTGCCAGTAGTTGGGGGAGCGTCAACACCGGGGAGCTGTTTTTT
CDR3aa: CASSWGSVNTGELFF

v_gene: TRBV27
d_gene: NA
abundance: NA
j_gene: TRBJ2-6
CDR3nt: TGTGCCAGCAGTTTACTGCCCCGCTCTGGGGCCAACGTCCTGACTTTC
CDR3aa: CASSLLPRSGANVLTF

v_gene: TRBV5-1
d_gene: NA
abundance: NA
j_gene: TRBJ2-1
CDR3nt: TGCGCCAGCAGCTTGGGCTTTACTCGTGTGCAGTTCTTC
CDR3aa: CASSLGFTRVQFF

v_gene: TRBV24-1
d_gene: NA
abundance: NA
j_gene: TRBJ2-5
CDR3nt: TGTGCCACCAGTGGAGCAGGGGTGGGGGAGACCCAGTACTTC
CDR3aa: CATSGAGVGETQYF

v_gene: TRBV7-2
d_gene: TRBD2
abundance: NA
j_gene: TRBJ2-7
CDR3nt: TGTGCCAGCACCCGGGGGGGGGCCTACGAGCAGTACTTC
CDR3aa: CASTRGGAYEQYF

v_gene: TRBV4-3
d_gene: NA
abundance: NA
j_gene: TRBJ1-2
CDR3nt: TGCGCCAGCAGCCAAGATCCCACCAGCTACTATGGCTACACCTTC
CDR3aa: CASSQDPTSYYGYTF

v_gene: TRBV15
d_gene: TRBD1
abundance: NA
j_gene: TRBJ2-3
CDR3nt: TGTGCCACCAGCAGAGGACAGGGGCTACCACAATATACGCAGTATTTT
CDR3aa: CATSRGQGLPQYTQYF

v_gene: TRBV25-1
d_gene: TRBD1
abundance: once
j_gene: TRBJ2-1
CDR3nt: TGTGCCAGCAGTTGGACAGGGGGGAGCGATGAGCAGTTCTTC
CDR3aa: CASSWTGGSDEQFF

v_gene: TRBV4-1
d_gene: TRBD2
abundance: NA
j_gene: TRBJ2-1
CDR3nt: TGCGCCAGCAGCCAAGTAAATTTGGGACTAGCGGAAGATGAGCAGTTCTTC
CDR3aa: CASSQVNLGLAEDEQFF

v_gene: TRBV28
d_gene: NA
abundance: NA
j_gene: TRBJ1-1
CDR3nt: TGTGCCAGCAGTTTACTACAGGGCACTGAAGCTTTCTTT
CDR3aa: CASSLLQGTEAFF

v_gene: TRBV6-1
d_gene: NA
abundance: NA
j_gene: TRBJ2-7
CDR3nt: TGTGCCAGCTGTCTCATTTTAGGCGAGCAGTACTTC
CDR3aa: CASCLILGEQYF

v_gene: TRBV5-1
d_gene: TRBD1
abundance: NA
j_gene: TRBJ2-4
CDR3nt: TGCGCCAGCAGCCGTATGACCGGGACAGGGCAGAACATTCAGTACTTC
CDR3aa: CASSRMTGTGQNIQYF

v_gene: TRBV3-1
d_gene: NA
abundance: NA
j_gene: TRBJ2-7
CDR3nt: TGTGCCAGCAGCCAAGAGGGGTCGAGCTCCTACGAGCAGTACTTC
CDR3aa: CASSQEGSSSYEQYF

v_gene: TRBV20-1
d_gene: NA
abundance: NA
j_gene: TRBJ1-1
CDR3nt: TGCAGTGCTAGAAGGCGGAACGTGAACACTGAAGCTTTCTTT
CDR3aa: CSARRRNVNTEAFF

v_gene: TRBV7-2
d_gene: TRBD1
abundance: once
j_gene: TRBJ1-2
CDR3nt: TGTGCCAGCAGCGCCTTGGGACAGATCTATGGCTACACCTTC
CDR3aa: CASSALGQIYGYTF

v_gene: TRBV6-6
d_gene: NA
abundance: NA
j_gene: TRBJ2-5
CDR3nt: TGTGCCATCTCGGGGCAAGAGACCCAGTACTTC
CDR3aa: CAISGQETQYF

v_gene: TRBV18
d_gene: TRBD1
abundance: NA
j_gene: TRBJ2-1
CDR3nt: TGTGCCAGCTCACCATACGGGGGACAGGGGTCGAATGAGCAGTTCTTC
CDR3aa: CASSPYGGQGSNEQFF

v_gene: TRBV7-9
d_gene: TRBD1
abundance: NA
j_gene: TRBJ2-6
CDR3nt: TGTGCCAGCAGCTCCGGGACAGGGACTGGGGCCAACGTCCTGACTTTC
CDR3aa: CASSSGTGTGANVLTF

v_gene: TRBV29-1
d_gene: TRBD1
abundance: NA
j_gene: TRBJ2-5
CDR3nt: TGCAGCGTGGCAGGGACAGAAGAGACCCAGTACTTC
CDR3aa: CSVAGTEETQYF

v_gene: TRBV5-4
d_gene: NA
abundance: NA
j_gene: TRBJ2-5
CDR3nt: TGTGCCAGCAGCCAACCGTACGTCGGACAGGAGGGAGAGACCCAGTACTTC
CDR3aa: CASSQPYVGQEGETQYF

v_gene: TRBV3-1
d_gene: TRBD1
abundance: NA
j_gene: TRBJ1-4
CDR3nt: TGTGCCTGCAGCCCTCCGGGACAGGGTGGCGAAAAACTGTTTTTT
CDR3aa: CACSPPGQGGEKLFF

v_gene: TRBV7-2
d_gene: NA
abundance: NA
j_gene: TRBJ1-1
CDR3nt: TGTGCCAGCAGAGGGGGGACAAACACTGAAGCTTTCTTT
CDR3aa: CASRGGTNTEAFF

v_gene: TRBV20-1
d_gene: NA
abundance: NA
j_gene: TRBJ2-7
CDR3nt: TGCAGTGCTAGCCTTGGCGCCTACGAGCAGTACTTC
CDR3aa: CSASLGAYEQYF

v_gene: TRBV7-2
d_gene: NA
abundance: once
j_gene: TRBJ1-3
CDR3nt: TGTGCCAGCAGCCCCTGGGCGGTTTCTGGAAACACCATATATTTT
CDR3aa: CASSPWAVSGNTIYF

v_gene: TRBV19
d_gene: NA
abundance: NA
j_gene: TRBJ2-6
CDR3nt: TGTGCCAGTAGTACAGACTCTGGGGCCAACGTCCTGACTTTC
CDR3aa: CASSTDSGANVLTF

v_gene: TRBV9
d_gene: TRBD2
abundance: NA
j_gene: TRBJ2-7
CDR3nt: TGTGCCAGCAGCGTGGGTAGCGGGGCCACTTTTTCCTACGAGCAGTACTTC
CDR3aa: CASSVGSGATFSYEQYF

v_gene: TRBV7-8
d_gene: NA
abundance: NA
j_gene: TRBJ2-1
CDR3nt: TGTGCCAGCAGCGTTTCCGGGACCTACAATGAGCAGTTCTTC
CDR3aa: CASSVSGTYNEQFF

v_gene: TRBV5-6
d_gene: NA
abundance: NA
j_gene: TRBJ2-5
CDR3nt: TGTGCCAGCAGCCCGCGGACAGTAACTAGGGAGACCCAGTACTTC
CDR3aa: CASSPRTVTRETQYF

v_gene: TRBV7-6
d_gene: NA
abundance: NA
j_gene: TRBJ2-1
CDR3nt: TGTGCCAGCAGCTCTCAGTATAATGATGAGCAGTTCTTC
CDR3aa: CASSSQYNDEQFF

v_gene: TRBV2
d_gene: NA
abundance: NA
j_gene: TRBJ2-7
CDR3nt: TGTGCCAGCACCCGAACCGGGACCTTAAACTACGAGCAGTACTTC
CDR3aa: CASTRTGTLNYEQYF

v_gene: TRBV3-1
d_gene: TRBD2
abundance: NA
j_gene: TRBJ2-7
CDR3nt: TGTGCCAGCAGCCAAGCGGGAGGGAAATACGAGCAGTACTTC
CDR3aa: CASSQAGGKYEQYF

v_gene: TRBV20-1
d_gene: NA
abundance: NA
j_gene: TRBJ1-5
CDR3nt: TGCAGTGCTAGTGGCGGCGGAGCCAATCAGCCCCAGCATTTT
CDR3aa: CSASGGGANQPQHF

v_gene: TRBV20-1
d_gene: NA
abundance: once
j_gene: TRBJ2-6
CDR3nt: TGCAGTGCTCCACTCGGCTCTGGGGCCAACGTCCTGACTTTC
CDR3aa: CSAPLGSGANVLTF

v_gene: TRBV9
d_gene: NA
abundance: NA
j_gene: TRBJ2-4
CDR3nt: TGTGCCAGCAGCCCCGGGGGAGGGGGCCTAGCCAAAAACATTCAGTACTTC
CDR3aa: CASSPGGGGLAKNIQYF